One sample yielded the 29 T cell receptor beta chains listed below, sequenced in a study of shared clonotypes between healthy human individuals. The repertoire was sequenced with immunoSEQ multiplex PCR; TCRdb's copy has only in-frame clones and lacks some. The sample records about 700,000 clones, about 90% being singletons. Naive CD8 isolation took CD45RO-negative cells positively selected for CCR7 and excluded terminally differentiated effector memory CD45RA+ cells. The source material was naive CD8+ T cells sorted from blood. These receptors originate from a man aged 25 to 40 in good health.

The chain joins TRBV6-5 to TRBJ1-2; possible D gene TRBD1, 6 bases. Trimming removed 8 bases at V and 7 bases at J, with 17 bases between. The CDR3 is 13 residues long. The germline CDR1 and CDR2 sequences are MNHEY and SVGAGI. The chain's CDR3 is CASSPAGGLGYTF. As DNA, the CDR3 is TGTGCCAGCTCCCCCGCGGGGGGGCTTGGCTACACCTTC.

The chain has TRBV7-8 and TRBJ2-5; D is tentatively TRBD1 or TRBD2 (5 bases each). This CDR3 has 16 amino acids. Trimming removed 3 bases at V and 4 bases at J, with 18 bases between. CDR1 is SGHVS and CDR2 is FQNEAQ in the germline V gene. The CDR3: CASSLPGTPGLETQYF. DNA for the CDR3: TGTGCCAGCAGCTTGCCCGGGACGCCGGGGTTAGAGACCCAGTACTTC.

A few counts support this clone. CDR3 residues: CASGGQGSSYNEQFF. The CDR3 nucleotides read TGTGCCAGCGGTGGACAGGGGAGCTCCTACAATGAGCAGTTCTTC. This chain joins TRBV2 and TRBJ2-1; 9 nucleotides line up with TRBD1. The CDR3 is made up of 15 amino acids. The J segment lost 0 bases and the V segment lost 8 bases, leaving 5 bases of the junction unmatched. The germline V gene has CDR1 SNHLY and CDR2 FYNNEI. Looking up the rest from reference TRBV2 and TRBJ2-1 gives the full variable domain: EPEVTQTPSHQVTQMGQEVILRCVPISNHLYFYWYRQILGQKVEFLVSFYNNEISEKSEIFDDQFSVERPDGSNFTLKIRSTKLEDSAMYFCASGGQGSSYNEQFFGPGTRLTVL.

This sequence joins TRBV5-4 and TRBJ1-4; D not resolved. The germline V and J ends were trimmed by 4 bases and 5 bases, with 9 bases remaining between them. Germline lookup yields CDR1 SGHNT and CDR2 YYREEE (reference sequence). The CDR3 spans 13 residues. The CDR3 sequence is CASSPAGNEKLFF. For the CDR3, the DNA is TGTGCCAGCAGCCCCGCGGGCAATGAAAAACTGTTTTTT.

The V gene is TRBV7-9, the J gene TRBJ2-6, with no clear D. The CDR3 is 15 amino acids. Germline CDR1 reads SEHNR; CDR2 reads FQNEAQ (reference sequence). V lost 7 bases and J lost 0, with 10 bases in between. The DNA of the CDR3 is TGTGCCAGCACCGACATCAGCTCTGGGGCCAACGTCCTGACTTTC. Its translation: CASTDISSGANVLTF.

The V gene is TRBV27, the J gene TRBJ1-4, with 9 positions matching TRBD1. CDR3 length equals 16 residues. The germline V gene has CDR1 MNHEY and CDR2 SMNVEV (reference sequence). The J segment lost 6 bases and the V segment lost 5 bases, leaving 10 bases of the junction unmatched. The CDR3 is CASSIDRDRVDEKLFF. CDR3 sequence (DNA): TGTGCCAGCAGTATAGACCGGGACAGGGTGGATGAAAAACTGTTTTTT.

The chain uses TRBV27 and TRBJ1-1; D unresolved. V lost 6 bases to trimming and J lost 2 bases, with 13 bases between them. Looked up from germline, CDR1 is MNHEY and CDR2 is SMNVEV (reference sequence). The CDR3 covers 14 residues. The CDR3 loop reads CASSNKVTNTEAFF. CDR3 coding DNA: TGTGCCAGCAGCAACAAGGTTACCAACACTGAAGCTTTCTTT.

This rearrangement joins TRBV27 to TRBJ2-1, with a weak D call TRBD1 (6 bases). V was shortened by 6 bases and J by 0 bases, with 9 bases between the two germline ends. This CDR3 comprises 14 residues. The germline V gene encodes CDR1 MNHEY and CDR2 SMNVEV (reference sequence). CDR3 protein: CASSQQGSYNEQFF. The DNA of the CDR3 is TGTGCCAGCAGCCAACAGGGCTCCTACAATGAGCAGTTCTTC.

The chain links TRBV18 to TRBJ2-5; perhaps TRBD1 as D (6 bases). Germline V gene sequence: CDR1 KGHSH, CDR2 LQKENI. Trimming cost V 6 bases and J 1 base, with 12 bases left between them. CDR3 size: 14 residues. The CDR3 here is CASSVRGSQETQYF. The CDR3 nucleotides are TGTGCCAGCTCCGTGAGGGGGAGCCAAGAGACCCAGTACTTC.

This chain uses TRBV6-4 with TRBJ2-1; 7 bases agree with TRBD2. Germline V CDR1 and CDR2: MRHNA, SNTAGT. This CDR3 contains 16 residues. Trimming removed 2 bases from V and 3 bases from J; junction bases left unmatched: 7. The CDR3 DNA sequence: TGTGCCAGCAGTGACACAGCGGGGAATTTCTACAATGAGCAGTTCTTC. Its protein is CASSDTAGNFYNEQFF.

This clone was seen once. The J gene is TRBJ2-2, the V gene TRBV18; D is unclear. V lost 9 bases and J lost 7, with 9 bases in between. CDR1 and CDR2 (germline): KGHSH, LQKENI. CDR3 length equals 11 residues. Here the CDR3 reads CASPVGGELFF. The CDR3 coding sequence is TGTGCCAGTCCCGTCGGCGGGGAGCTGTTTTTT.

This clone was found once. V gene TRBV5-3 combines with J gene TRBJ2-5; the D gene could be TRBD1 or TRBD2 (5 bases each). TRBV5-3 is recorded as an ORF, its role being uncertain. The ends were cut back, 0 bases at V and 4 bases at J, with 7 bases in the middle. CDR3 length equals 13 residues. CDR3 in amino acids: CARSLEGTETQYF. CDR3 sequence (DNA): TGTGCCAGAAGCTTGGAAGGGACAGAGACCCAGTACTTC.

The chain carries TRBV27 and TRBJ2-4; D possibly uses TRBD1 or TRBD2 (5 bases each). The V gene lost 2 bases and the J gene lost 1 base, with 9 bases spanning the gap. Germline CDR1 MNHEY, CDR2 SMNVEV (reference sequence). CDR3 size: 15 residues. The CDR3 reads CASSLEGFAKNIQYF. CDR3 DNA: TGTGCCAGCAGTTTAGAGGGGTTCGCCAAAAACATTCAGTACTTC.

The genes are TRBV4-3 and TRBJ2-4; D uncertain. Trimming left V 1 base short and J 0 bases short, with 10 bases between. CDR1 and CDR2 (germline): LGHNA, YSLEER. CDR3 length: 16 residues. The CDR3 DNA is TGCGCCAGCAGCCAAGTACCGGGTATAGCCAAAAACATTCAGTACTTC. Its protein product is CASSQVPGIAKNIQYF.

The CDR3 spells CASSPRQDSAYEQYF. In nucleotides, the CDR3 is TGTGCCAGCAGCCCCCGACAGGATTCGGCCTACGAGCAGTACTTC. The chain joins TRBV27 to TRBJ2-7; tentatively, D is TRBD1 (6 bases). V lost 6 bases to trimming and J lost 2 bases, with 17 bases between them. In germline, CDR1 is MNHEY, CDR2 SMNVEV (reference sequence). The CDR3 runs 15 residues.

This clone was found a few times. The rearrangement links TRBV7-9 to TRBJ2-1, with 10 positions matching TRBD2. CDR3 size: 15 residues. Looked up from germline, CDR1 is SEHNR and CDR2 is FQNEAQ (reference sequence). Unmatched junction bases numbered 4, after V lost 2 bases and J lost 6 bases. CDR3 protein: CASSLPRTSGNEQFF. Written as DNA, the CDR3 is TGTGCCAGCAGCTTACCGAGGACTAGCGGCAATGAGCAGTTCTTC.

This chain connects TRBV7-8 to TRBJ2-1; perhaps TRBD2 as D (6 bases). Germline CDR1 is SGHVS and CDR2 is FQNEAQ. The CDR3 contains 16 residues. Trimming took 2 bases from V and 5 from J, leaving 16 bases between them. The CDR3 reads CASSLTRTKLNNEQFF. In DNA, the CDR3 is TGTGCCAGCAGCTTAACCAGGACTAAGCTAAACAATGAGCAGTTCTTC.

This clone was picked up one time. The chain couples TRBV25-1 to TRBJ1-1; 11 bases are a match to TRBD1. Germline V CDR1 and CDR2: MGHDK, SYGVNS. J was trimmed by 6 bases and V by 6 bases; bases with no gene match: 6. The CDR3 contains 14 residues. The CDR3 is CASSRGQGAAEAFF. For the CDR3, the DNA is TGTGCCAGCAGCAGAGGACAGGGGGCCGCTGAAGCTTTCTTT. The variable domain in full, with the rest retrieved from reference TRBV25-1 and TRBJ1-1, is EADIYQTPRYLVIGTGKKITLECSQTMGHDKMYWYQQDPGMELHLIHYSYGVNSTEKGDLSSESTVSRIRTEHFPLTLESARPSHTSQYLCASSRGQGAAEAFFGQGTRLTVV.

This chain connects TRBV10-3 to TRBJ2-4; TRBD1 might be the D (6 bases). Germline V gives CDR1 ENHRY, CDR2 SYGVKD. V lost 10 bases and J lost 4, with 14 bases in between. The CDR3 has 13 amino acids. The CDR3 reads CATLGGTKNIQYF. DNA of the CDR3: TGTGCCACCCTAGGGGGTACGAAAAACATTCAGTACTTC.

The chain links TRBV12-5 to TRBJ1-5; 7 nucleotides line up with TRBD1. The CDR3 runs to 15 residues. Germline values: CDR1 LGHNT, CDR2 FRNRAP. Losses at the gene ends were 1 base for V and 0 bases for J; bases not matched to a gene: 0. The CDR3 DNA reads as TGTGCTAGTGGTTTGGGACAGGGTAGCAATCAGCCCCAGCATTTT. It specifies CASGLGQGSNQPQHF.

The rearrangement uses TRBV4-3 and TRBJ1-4; perhaps TRBD1 as D (6 bases). Trimming shortened V by 0 bases and J by 0 bases, and 11 bases separated the two germline ends. The V gene's germline CDR1 is LGHNA and CDR2 YSLEER. The CDR3 has 17 residues. CDR3 nucleotides: TGCGCCAGCAGCCAAGAGGTCAGGGGTACAACTAATGAAAAACTGTTTTTT. This translates into CASSQEVRGTTNEKLFF.

The chain links TRBV5-1 to TRBJ1-1; 9 nucleotides agree with TRBD1. The CDR3 extends over 13 amino acids. Germline trimming cut 3 bases from V and 11 bases from J; bases unmatched to any gene: 8. Germline V lookup: CDR1 SGHRS, CDR2 YFSETQ. This CDR3 reads CASSSTGGPGAFF. Here the CDR3 DNA reads TGCGCCAGCAGCTCTACAGGGGGCCCTGGCGCTTTCTTT.

As to this clone: This sample includes further DNA sequences coding for the same CDR3. V gene TRBV27 combines with J gene TRBJ2-7; 13 bases are shared with TRBD2. The V gene end was trimmed by 5 bases and the J gene end by 2 bases; junction bases not matched to a gene: 3. CDR3 length: 15 amino acids. The germline V gene has CDR1 MNHEY and CDR2 SMNVEV (reference sequence). The CDR3 protein is CASSPGTSGTYEQYF. CDR3 nucleotide sequence: TGTGCCAGCAGTCCCGGGACTAGCGGGACCTACGAGCAGTACTTC.

The genes are TRBV7-9 and TRBJ2-5, with 7 bases that match TRBD2. The CDR3 length is 15 residues. Germline loops: CDR1 SEHNR, CDR2 FQNEAQ (reference sequence). The trim removed 3 bases at V and 3 bases at J, leaving 7 bases unmatched. CDR3 residues: CASSFNSGSEETQYF. In nucleotides, the CDR3 is TGTGCCAGCAGCTTTAATAGCGGGTCTGAAGAGACCCAGTACTTC.

This clone was counted between two and nine times. This chain links TRBV28 with TRBJ2-6; D call uncertain. V shed 1 base and J shed 1 base, with 5 bases lying between them. The germline V gene encodes CDR1 MDHEN and CDR2 SYDVKM. The length of the CDR3 is 15 residues. The CDR3 spells CASSLLRSGANVLTF. The CDR3 region has the DNA TGTGCCAGCAGTTTATTGAGGTCTGGGGCCAACGTCCTGACTTTC.

The chain uses TRBV5-4 and TRBJ2-7, with 8 bases fitting TRBD1. Losses at the gene ends were 3 bases for V and 4 bases for J; bases not matched to a gene: 12. CDR3 length: 16 residues. Germline lookup yields CDR1 SGHNT and CDR2 YYREEE (reference sequence). In nucleotides, the CDR3 is TGTGCCAGCAGCTCCCACGTTGGGGACAGGATATACGAGCAGTACTTC. Encoded protein: CASSSHVGDRIYEQYF. The full variable domain, with the rest looked up from reference TRBV5-4 and TRBJ2-7, is ETGVTQSPTHLIKTRGQQVTLRCSSQSGHNTVSWYQQALGQGPQFIFQYYREEENGRGNFPPRFSGLQFPNYSSELNVNALELDDSALYLCASSSHVGDRIYEQYFGPGTRLTVT.

This clone was recorded once. CDR3 DNA: TGTGCCAGCAGGTCAGGGGGCGCCCACAACTATGGCTACACCTTC. It specifies CASRSGGAHNYGYTF. The genes are TRBV5-8 and TRBJ1-2, with 8 bases fitting TRBD1. Per germline, CDR1 SGHTS and CDR2 YDEGEE. This CDR3 contains 15 residues. V shed 5 bases, J shed 2 bases, and the junction held 8 bases outside the gene matches. Based on the CDR3 plus reference TRBV5-8 and TRBJ1-2, the full variable domain is EAGVTQSPTHLIKTRGQQATLRCSPISGHTSVYWYQQALGLGLQFLLWYDEGEERNRGNFPPRFSGRQFPNYSSELNVNALELEDSALYLCASRSGGAHNYGYTFGSGTRLTVV.

This clone was recorded a few times. The rearrangement links TRBV6-5 to TRBJ1-2, with D hard to call. The V gene lost 1 base and the J gene lost 2 bases, with 5 bases spanning the gap. CDR1 MNHEY and CDR2 SVGAGI come from the germline V gene. The CDR3 covers 13 residues. The CDR3 sequence is CASSYLGNYGYTF. The CDR3 region has the DNA TGTGCCAGCAGTTACTTGGGCAACTATGGCTACACCTTC.

The chain carries TRBV7-9 and TRBJ2-1, with D possibly being TRBD2 (6 bases). Germline loops: CDR1 SEHNR, CDR2 FQNEAQ (reference sequence). CDR3 size: 13 residues. V was clipped by 6 bases and J by 3 bases, with 9 bases between them. As DNA, the CDR3 is TGTGCCAGCAGGGGCGGGGACTACAATGAGCAGTTCTTC. Translating gives CASRGGDYNEQFF.